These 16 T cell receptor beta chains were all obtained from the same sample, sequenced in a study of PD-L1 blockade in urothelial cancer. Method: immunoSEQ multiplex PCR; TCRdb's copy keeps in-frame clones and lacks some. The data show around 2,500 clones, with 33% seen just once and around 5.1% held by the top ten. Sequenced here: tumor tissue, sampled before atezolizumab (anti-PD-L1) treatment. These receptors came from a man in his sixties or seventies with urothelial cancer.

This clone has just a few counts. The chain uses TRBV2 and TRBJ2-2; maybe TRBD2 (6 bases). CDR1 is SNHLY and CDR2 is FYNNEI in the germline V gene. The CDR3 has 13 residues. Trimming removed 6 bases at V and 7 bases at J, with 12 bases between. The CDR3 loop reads CASRQEGNGELFF. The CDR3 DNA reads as TGTGCCAGCAGGCAGGAGGGGAACGGGGAGCTGTTTTTT.

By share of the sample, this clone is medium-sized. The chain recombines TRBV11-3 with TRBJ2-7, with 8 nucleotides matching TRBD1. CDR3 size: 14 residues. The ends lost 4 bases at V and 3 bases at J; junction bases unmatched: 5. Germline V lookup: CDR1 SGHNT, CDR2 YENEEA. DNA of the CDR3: TGTGCCAGCAGCTCCCCCGGACAGGGCTACGAGCAGTACTTC. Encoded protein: CASSSPGQGYEQYF.

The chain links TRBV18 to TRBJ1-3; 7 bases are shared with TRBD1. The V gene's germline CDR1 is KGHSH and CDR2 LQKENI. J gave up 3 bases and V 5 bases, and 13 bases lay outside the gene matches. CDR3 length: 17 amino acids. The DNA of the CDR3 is TGTGCCAGCTCATTCCGGGGACAGTTAATGGTTGGAAACACCATATATTTT. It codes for CASSFRGQLMVGNTIYF.

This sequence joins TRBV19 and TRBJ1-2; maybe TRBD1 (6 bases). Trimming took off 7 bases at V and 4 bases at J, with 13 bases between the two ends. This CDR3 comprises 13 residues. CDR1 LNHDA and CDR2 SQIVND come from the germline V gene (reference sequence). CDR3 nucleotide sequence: TGTGCCAGTACCCAGGGGCGCGGCTATGGCTACACCTTC. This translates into CASTQGRGYGYTF.

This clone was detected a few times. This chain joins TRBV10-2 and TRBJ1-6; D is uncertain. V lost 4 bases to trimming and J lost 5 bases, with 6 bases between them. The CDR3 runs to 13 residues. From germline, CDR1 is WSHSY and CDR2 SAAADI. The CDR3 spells CASSAGNNSPLHF. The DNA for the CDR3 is TGCGCCAGCAGTGCTGGTAATAATTCACCCCTCCACTTT.

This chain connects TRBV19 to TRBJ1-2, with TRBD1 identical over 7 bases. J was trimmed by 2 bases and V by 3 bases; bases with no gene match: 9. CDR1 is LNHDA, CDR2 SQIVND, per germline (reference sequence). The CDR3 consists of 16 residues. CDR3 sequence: CASSIGLDRPNYGYTF. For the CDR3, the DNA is TGTGCCAGTAGTATCGGGCTGGACAGGCCGAACTATGGCTACACCTTC. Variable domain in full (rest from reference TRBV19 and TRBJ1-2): DGGITQSPKYLFRKEGQNVTLSCEQNLNHDAMYWYRQDPGQGLRLIYYSQIVNDFQKGDIAEGYSVSREKKESFPLTVTSAQKNPTAFYLCASSIGLDRPNYGYTFGSGTRLTVV.

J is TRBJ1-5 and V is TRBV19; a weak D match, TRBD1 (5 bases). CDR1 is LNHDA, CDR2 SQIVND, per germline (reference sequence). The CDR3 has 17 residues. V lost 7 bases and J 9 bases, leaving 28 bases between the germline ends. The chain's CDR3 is CASTLAPGFLQSGPQHF. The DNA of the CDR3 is TGTGCCAGTACCCTCGCCCCAGGGTTCCTTCAGTCTGGGCCCCAGCATTTT.

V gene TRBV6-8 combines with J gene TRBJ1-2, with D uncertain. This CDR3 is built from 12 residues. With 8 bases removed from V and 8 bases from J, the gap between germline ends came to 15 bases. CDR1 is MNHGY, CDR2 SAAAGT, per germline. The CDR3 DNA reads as TGTGCCAGCGGAGGTGCTTTGAGCGGCTACACCTTC. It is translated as CASGGALSGYTF.

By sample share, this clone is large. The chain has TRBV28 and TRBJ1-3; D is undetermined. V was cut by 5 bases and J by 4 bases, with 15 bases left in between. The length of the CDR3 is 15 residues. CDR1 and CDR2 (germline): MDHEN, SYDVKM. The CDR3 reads CASSPSMGMGNTIYF. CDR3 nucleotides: TGTGCCAGCAGTCCCTCGATGGGGATGGGAAACACCATATATTTT.

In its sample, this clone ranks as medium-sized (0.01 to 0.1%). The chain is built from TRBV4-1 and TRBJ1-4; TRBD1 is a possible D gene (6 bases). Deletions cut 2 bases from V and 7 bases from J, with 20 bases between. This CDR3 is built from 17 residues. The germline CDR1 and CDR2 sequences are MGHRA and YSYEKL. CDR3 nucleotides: TGCGCCAGCAGCCAAAAGGGGGGGGCAGGTGTACTTGAAAAACTGTTTTTT. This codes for CASSQKGGAGVLEKLFF.

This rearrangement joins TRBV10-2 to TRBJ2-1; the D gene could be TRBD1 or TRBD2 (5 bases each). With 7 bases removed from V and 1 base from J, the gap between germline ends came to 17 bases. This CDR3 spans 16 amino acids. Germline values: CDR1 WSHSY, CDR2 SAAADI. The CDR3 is CASKTIRGESYNEQFF. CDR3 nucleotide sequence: TGCGCCAGCAAAACCATCCGGGGCGAATCCTACAATGAGCAGTTCTTC.

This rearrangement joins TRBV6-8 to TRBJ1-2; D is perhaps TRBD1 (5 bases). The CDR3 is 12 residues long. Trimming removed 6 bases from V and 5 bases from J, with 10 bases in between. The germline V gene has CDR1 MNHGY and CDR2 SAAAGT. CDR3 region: CASRSQGYGYTF. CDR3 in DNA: TGTGCCAGCAGAAGCCAGGGATATGGCTACACCTTC.

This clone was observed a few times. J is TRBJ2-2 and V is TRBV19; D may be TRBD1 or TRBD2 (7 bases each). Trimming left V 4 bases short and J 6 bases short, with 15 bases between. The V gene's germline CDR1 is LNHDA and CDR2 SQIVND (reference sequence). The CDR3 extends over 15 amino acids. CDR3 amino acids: CASSRGRGRAGELFF. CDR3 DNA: TGTGCCAGTAGTAGGGGGAGGGGGCGAGCCGGGGAGCTGTTTTTT.

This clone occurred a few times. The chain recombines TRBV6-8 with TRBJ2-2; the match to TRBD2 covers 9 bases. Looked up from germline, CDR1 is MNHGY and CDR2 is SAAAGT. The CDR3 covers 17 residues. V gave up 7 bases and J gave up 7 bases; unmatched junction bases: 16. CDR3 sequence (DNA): TGTGCCAGCATCCCCCTCCGGGCGGGGGGGCTCGGCGGGGAGCTGTTTTTT. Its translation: CASIPLRAGGLGGELFF.

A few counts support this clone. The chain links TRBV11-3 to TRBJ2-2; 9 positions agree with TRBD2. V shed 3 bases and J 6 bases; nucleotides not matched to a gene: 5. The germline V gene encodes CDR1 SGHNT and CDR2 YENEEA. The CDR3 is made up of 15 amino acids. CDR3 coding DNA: TGTGCCAGCAGCTTTGTAGCGGGGGCTTCCGGGGAGCTGTTTTTT. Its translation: CASSFVAGASGELFF.

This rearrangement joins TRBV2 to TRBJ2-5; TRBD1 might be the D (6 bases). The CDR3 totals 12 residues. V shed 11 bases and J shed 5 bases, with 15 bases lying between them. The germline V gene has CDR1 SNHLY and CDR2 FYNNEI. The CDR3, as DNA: TGTGCCGGAGGACAGCGCCCCGAGACCCAGTACTTC. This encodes CAGGQRPETQYF.